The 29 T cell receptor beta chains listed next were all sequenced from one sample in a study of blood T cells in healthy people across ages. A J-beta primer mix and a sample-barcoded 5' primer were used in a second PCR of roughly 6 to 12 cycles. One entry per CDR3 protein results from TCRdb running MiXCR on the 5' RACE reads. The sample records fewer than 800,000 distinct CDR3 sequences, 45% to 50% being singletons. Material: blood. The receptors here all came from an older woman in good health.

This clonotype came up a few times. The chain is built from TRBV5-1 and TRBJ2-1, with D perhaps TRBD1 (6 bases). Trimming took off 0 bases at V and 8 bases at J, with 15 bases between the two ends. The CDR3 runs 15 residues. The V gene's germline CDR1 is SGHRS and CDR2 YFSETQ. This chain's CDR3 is CASSLGGGHYDEQFF. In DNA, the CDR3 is TGCGCCAGCAGCTTGGGAGGGGGACATTATGATGAGCAGTTCTTC. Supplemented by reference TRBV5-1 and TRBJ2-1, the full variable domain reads KAGVTQTPRYLIKTRGQQVTLSCSPISGHRSVSWYQQTPGQGLQFLFEYFSETQRNKGNFPGRFSGRQFSNSRSEMNVSTLELGDSALYLCASSLGGGHYDEQFFGPGTRLTVL.

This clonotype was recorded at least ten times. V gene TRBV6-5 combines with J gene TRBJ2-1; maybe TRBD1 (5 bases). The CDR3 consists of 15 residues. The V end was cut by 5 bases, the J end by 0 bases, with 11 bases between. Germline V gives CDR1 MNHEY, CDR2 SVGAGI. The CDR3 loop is CASSPRVSSYNEQFF. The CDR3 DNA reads TGTGCCAGCAGTCCCAGGGTGAGCTCCTACAATGAGCAGTTCTTC.

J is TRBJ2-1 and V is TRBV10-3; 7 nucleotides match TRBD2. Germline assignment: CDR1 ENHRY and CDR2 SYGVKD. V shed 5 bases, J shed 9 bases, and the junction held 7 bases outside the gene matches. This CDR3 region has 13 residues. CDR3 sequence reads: CAISRAGAGEQFF. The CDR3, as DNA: TGTGCCATCAGTAGGGCGGGAGCGGGTGAGCAGTTCTTC.

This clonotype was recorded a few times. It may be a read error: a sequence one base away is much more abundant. The CDR3 here is CASSWRPGGVEAFF. In nucleotides, the CDR3 is TGCGCCAGCAGCTGGAGACCAGGGGGCGTAGAAGCTTTCTTT. The chain uses TRBV5-1 and TRBJ1-1, with 8 bases that match TRBD1. Germline V lookup: CDR1 SGHRS, CDR2 YFSETQ. With V trimmed by 3 bases and J by 8 bases, 9 bases remained unmatched. CDR3 size: 14 residues.

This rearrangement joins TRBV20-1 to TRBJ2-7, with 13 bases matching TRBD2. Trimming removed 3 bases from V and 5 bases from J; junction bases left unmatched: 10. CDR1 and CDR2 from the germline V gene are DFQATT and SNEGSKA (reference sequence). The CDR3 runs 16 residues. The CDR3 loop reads CSARPRTSGRQNEQYF. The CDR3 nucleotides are TGCAGTGCTAGGCCCAGGACTAGCGGGAGACAAAACGAGCAGTACTTC.

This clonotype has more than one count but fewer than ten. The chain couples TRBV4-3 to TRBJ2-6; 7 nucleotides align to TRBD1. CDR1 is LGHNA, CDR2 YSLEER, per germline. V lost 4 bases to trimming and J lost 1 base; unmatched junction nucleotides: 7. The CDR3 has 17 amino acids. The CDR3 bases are TGCGCCAGCAGCCGACAGGGTTTTGAATCTGGGGCCAACGTCCTGACTTTC. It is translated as CASSRQGFESGANVLTF.

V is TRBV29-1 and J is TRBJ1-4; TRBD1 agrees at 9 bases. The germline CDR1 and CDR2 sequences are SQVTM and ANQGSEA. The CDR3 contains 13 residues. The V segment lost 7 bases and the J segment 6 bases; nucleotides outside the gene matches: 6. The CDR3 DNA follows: TGCAGCGGGCTTAGGACAGGGGATGAAAAACTGTTTTTT. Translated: CSGLRTGDEKLFF.

The CDR3 is CASREAGNEQYF. DNA of the CDR3: TGTGCCAGCAGGGAGGCTGGCAATGAGCAGTACTTC. The chain has TRBV6-6 and TRBJ2-1; a possible D gene is TRBD2 (5 bases). The end of the DNA aligns better with TRBJ2-7, so the J call may be wrong. The CDR3 consists of 12 residues. Germline V lookup: CDR1 MNHNY, CDR2 SVGAGI (reference sequence).

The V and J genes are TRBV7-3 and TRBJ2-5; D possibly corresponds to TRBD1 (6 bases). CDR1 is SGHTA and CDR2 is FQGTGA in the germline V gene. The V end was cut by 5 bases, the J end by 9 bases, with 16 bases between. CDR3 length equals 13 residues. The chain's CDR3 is CASSQGPKGSQYF. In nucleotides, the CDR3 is TGTGCCAGCAGCCAGGGGCCAAAGGGGTCCCAGTACTTC.

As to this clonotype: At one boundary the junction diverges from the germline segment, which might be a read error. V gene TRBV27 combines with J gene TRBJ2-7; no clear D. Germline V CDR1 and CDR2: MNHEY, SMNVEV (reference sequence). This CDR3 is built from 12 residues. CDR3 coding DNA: TGTGCCTGCAGTTCCCTATCCTACGAGCAGTACTTC. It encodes CACSSLSYEQYF.

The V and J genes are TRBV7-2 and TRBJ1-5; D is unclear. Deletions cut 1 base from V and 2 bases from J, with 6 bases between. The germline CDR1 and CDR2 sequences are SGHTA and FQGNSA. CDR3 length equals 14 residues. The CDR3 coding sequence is TGTGCCAGCAGCTTAGAGATAGGCAATCAGCCCCAGCATTTT. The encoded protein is CASSLEIGNQPQHF.

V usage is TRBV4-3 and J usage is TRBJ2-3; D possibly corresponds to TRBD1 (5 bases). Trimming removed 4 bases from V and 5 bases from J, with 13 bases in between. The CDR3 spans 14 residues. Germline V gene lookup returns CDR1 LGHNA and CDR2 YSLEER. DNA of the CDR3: TGCGCCAGCAGCCCCAGGGTTCTGGGAGATACGCAGTATTTT. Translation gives CASSPRVLGDTQYF.

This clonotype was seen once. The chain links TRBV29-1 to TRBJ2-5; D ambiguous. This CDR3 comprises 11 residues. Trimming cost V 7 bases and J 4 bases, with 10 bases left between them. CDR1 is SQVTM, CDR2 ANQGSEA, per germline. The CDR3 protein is CSGEKGETQYF. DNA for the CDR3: TGCAGCGGAGAGAAGGGAGAGACCCAGTACTTC.

CDR3 in amino acids: CRPQQGTNTEAFF. Written as DNA, the CDR3 is TGCCGTCCCCAACAGGGAACGAACACTGAAGCTTTCTTT. The chain carries TRBV20-1 and TRBJ1-1; D is perhaps TRBD1 (6 bases). The CDR3 covers 13 residues. Germline CDR1 and CDR2: DFQATT and SNEGSKA (reference sequence).

For the CDR3, the DNA is TGTGCCAGCAGCCTCGGGACAGGGGGCAGGACTGAAGCTTTCTTT. Protein: CASSLGTGGRTEAFF. The chain joins TRBV7-9 to TRBJ1-1; 12 bases are shared with TRBD1. The CDR3 has 15 amino acids. Germline assignment: CDR1 SEHNR and CDR2 FQNEAQ (reference sequence). V trimming: 5 bases; J trimming: 5 bases; junction bases outside the gene matches: 6.

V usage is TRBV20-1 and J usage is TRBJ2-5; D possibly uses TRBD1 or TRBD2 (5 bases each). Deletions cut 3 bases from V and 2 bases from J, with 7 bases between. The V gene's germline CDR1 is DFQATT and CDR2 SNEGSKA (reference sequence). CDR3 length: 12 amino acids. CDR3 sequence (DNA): TGCAGTGCTAGGGGGACGCAAGAGACCCAGTACTTC. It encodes CSARGTQETQYF.

This chain's CDR3 is CASSLKDDYGYTF. CDR3 bases: TGTGCCAGCTCACTTAAAGACGACTATGGCTACACCTTC. The rearrangement uses TRBV18 and TRBJ1-2, with D hard to call. Trimming took off 4 bases at V and 3 bases at J, with 9 bases between the two ends. CDR3 length: 13 residues. Germline CDR1 is KGHSH and CDR2 is LQKENI.

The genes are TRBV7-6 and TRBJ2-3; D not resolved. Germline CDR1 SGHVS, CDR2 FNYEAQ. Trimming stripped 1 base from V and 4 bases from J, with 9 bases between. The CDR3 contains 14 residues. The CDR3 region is CASSLGVLSDTQYF. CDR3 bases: TGTGCCAGCAGCTTAGGGGTTTTATCAGATACGCAGTATTTT.

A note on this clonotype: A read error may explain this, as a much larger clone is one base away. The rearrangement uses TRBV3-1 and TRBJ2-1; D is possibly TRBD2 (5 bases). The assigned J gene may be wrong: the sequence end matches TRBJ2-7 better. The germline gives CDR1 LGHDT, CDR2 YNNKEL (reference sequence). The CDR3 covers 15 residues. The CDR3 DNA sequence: TGTGCCAGCAGCCAAGAAGGCCTAGCCTACAATGAGCAGTACTTC. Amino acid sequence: CASSQEGLAYNEQYF.

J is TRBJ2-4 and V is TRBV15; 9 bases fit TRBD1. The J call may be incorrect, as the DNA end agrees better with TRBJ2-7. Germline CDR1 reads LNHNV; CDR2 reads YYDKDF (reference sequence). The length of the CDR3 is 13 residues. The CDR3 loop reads CATSPRTGDEQYF. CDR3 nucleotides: TGTGCCACCAGCCCCCGGACAGGGGACGAGCAGTACTTC.

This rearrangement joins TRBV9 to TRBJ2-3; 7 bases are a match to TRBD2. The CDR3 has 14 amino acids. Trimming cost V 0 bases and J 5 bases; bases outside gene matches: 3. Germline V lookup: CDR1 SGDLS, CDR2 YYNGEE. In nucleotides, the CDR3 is TGTGCCAGCAGCGTAGAATTAGCGGGAGATACGCAGTATTTT. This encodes CASSVELAGDTQYF. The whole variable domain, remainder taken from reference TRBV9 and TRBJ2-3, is DSGVTQTPKHLITATGQRVTLRCSPRSGDLSVYWYQQSLDQGLQFLIQYYNGEERAKGNILERFSAQQFPDLHSELNLSSLELGDSALYFCASSVELAGDTQYFGPGTRLTVL.

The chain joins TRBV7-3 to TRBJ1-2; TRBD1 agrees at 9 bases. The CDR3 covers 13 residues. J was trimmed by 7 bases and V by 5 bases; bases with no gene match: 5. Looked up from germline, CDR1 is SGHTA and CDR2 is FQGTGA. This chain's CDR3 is CASSKDRGAGYTF. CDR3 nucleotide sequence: TGTGCCAGCAGCAAAGACAGGGGGGCTGGCTACACCTTC.

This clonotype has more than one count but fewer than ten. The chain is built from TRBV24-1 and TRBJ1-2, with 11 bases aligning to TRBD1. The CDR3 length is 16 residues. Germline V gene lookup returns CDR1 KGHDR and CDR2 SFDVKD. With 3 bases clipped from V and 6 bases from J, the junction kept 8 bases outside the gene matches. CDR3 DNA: TGTGCCACCAGTGATAGGAGGACAGGGGGCGTTGATGGCTACACCTTC. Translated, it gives CATSDRRTGGVDGYTF.

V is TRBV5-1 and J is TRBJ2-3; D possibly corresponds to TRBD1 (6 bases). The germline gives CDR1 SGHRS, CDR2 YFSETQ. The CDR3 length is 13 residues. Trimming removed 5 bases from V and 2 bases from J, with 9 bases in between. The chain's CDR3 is CASSTGFTDTQYF. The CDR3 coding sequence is TGCGCCAGCAGTACAGGGTTCACAGATACGCAGTATTTT.

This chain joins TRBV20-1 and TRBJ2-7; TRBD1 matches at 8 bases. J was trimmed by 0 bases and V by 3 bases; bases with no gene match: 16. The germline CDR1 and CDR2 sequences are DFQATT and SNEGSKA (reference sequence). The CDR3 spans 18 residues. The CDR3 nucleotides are TGCAGTGCTAGCCACCCAAAGGCCCCAGGGGGCTTCTCCTACGAGCAGTACTTC. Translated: CSASHPKAPGGFSYEQYF.

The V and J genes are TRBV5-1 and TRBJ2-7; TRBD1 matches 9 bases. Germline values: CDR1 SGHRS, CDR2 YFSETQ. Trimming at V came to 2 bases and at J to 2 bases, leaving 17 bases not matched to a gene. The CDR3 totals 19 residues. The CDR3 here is CASSFFLGTGRKIPYEQYF. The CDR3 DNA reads TGCGCCAGCAGCTTCTTTCTAGGGACAGGGAGGAAAATACCCTACGAGCAGTACTTC.

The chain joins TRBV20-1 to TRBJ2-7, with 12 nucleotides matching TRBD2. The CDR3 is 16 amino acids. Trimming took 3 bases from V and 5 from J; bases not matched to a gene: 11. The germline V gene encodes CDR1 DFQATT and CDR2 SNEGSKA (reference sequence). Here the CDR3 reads CSASTSGRRAVHEQYF. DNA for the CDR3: TGCAGTGCTAGTACTAGCGGGAGGAGGGCGGTACACGAGCAGTACTTC.

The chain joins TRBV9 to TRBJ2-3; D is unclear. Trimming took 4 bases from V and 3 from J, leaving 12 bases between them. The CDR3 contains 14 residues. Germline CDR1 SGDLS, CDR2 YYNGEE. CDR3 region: CASSKTAITDTQYF. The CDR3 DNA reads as TGTGCCAGCAGCAAAACGGCCATTACAGATACGCAGTATTTT.

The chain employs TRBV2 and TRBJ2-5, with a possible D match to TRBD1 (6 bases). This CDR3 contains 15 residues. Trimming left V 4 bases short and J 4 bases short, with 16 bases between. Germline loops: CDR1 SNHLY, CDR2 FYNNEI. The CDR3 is CASSVSSKQGETQYF. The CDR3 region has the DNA TGTGCCAGCAGTGTTTCCAGCAAACAGGGAGAGACCCAGTACTTC. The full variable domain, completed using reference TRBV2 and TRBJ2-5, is EPEVTQTPSHQVTQMGQEVILRCVPISNHLYFYWYRQILGQKVEFLVSFYNNEISEKSEIFDDQFSVERPDGSNFTLKIRSTKLEDSAMYFCASSVSSKQGETQYFGPGTRLLVL.